The clone carrying this T cell receptor (beta chain) has just one count. Assay used: immunoSEQ multiplex PCR; TCRdb lists only in-frame clones, some missing. The data contain 54,000 or so clones, around 83% of them seen just once; the ten biggest clones take up 1.9%. This sample stems from a study of blood T cell repertoires in COVID-19. The sequence derives from a woman aged 60-75 years with acute or convalescent COVID-19. The specimen sequenced was peripheral blood.

CDR3 DNA: TGTGCCAGCAGCCACTGGCTAGCGGGAGCTCCGTGGGAGACCCAGTACTTC. Amino acids: CASSHWLAGAPWETQYF. The chain links TRBV3-1 (or the pseudogene TRBV3-2) to TRBJ2-5; 10 bases agree with TRBD2. V shed 3 bases and J 5 bases; nucleotides not matched to a gene: 12. Germline CDR1 is LGHDT and CDR2 is YNNKEL (reference sequence). The CDR3 consists of 17 residues.